The 15 T cell receptor beta chains in this list originate from one sample, sequenced in a study of CD8 T cells in ankylosing spondylitis. TCRdb re-called the 5' RACE reads with MiXCR, one entry per CDR3 protein. The sample carries roughly 230,000 distinct CDR3 sequences, 15% to 20% recorded once. The sequenced sample was blood, either unsorted or a sorted T cell fraction (not recorded which). The receptors were gathered from a male donor with ankylosing spondylitis or in good health (not recorded which).

This clonotype was observed a handful of times. The rearrangement links TRBV12-3 or TRBV12-4 to TRBJ1-3; no clear D. Trimming left V 2 bases short and J 0 bases short, with 8 bases between. CDR3 length: 15 residues. CDR3 sequence reads: CASSLTANSGNTIYF. The CDR3 coding sequence is TGTGCCAGCAGTTTAACAGCAAACTCTGGAAACACCATATATTTT.

This clonotype was counted many times. The CDR3 loop is CASSTRAYNEQFF. The CDR3 DNA is TGTGCCAGCAGCACAAGGGCCTACAATGAGCAGTTCTTC. This rearrangement joins TRBV28 to TRBJ2-1; D remains unclear. This CDR3 comprises 13 residues. Germline CDR1 MDHEN, CDR2 SYDVKM. Trimming shortened V by 6 bases and J by 2 bases, and 8 bases separated the two germline ends.

Only a few counts were recorded for this clonotype. This chain joins TRBV5-1 and TRBJ1-1; 8 bases fit TRBD1. The germline V gene has CDR1 SGHRS and CDR2 YFSETQ. The CDR3 sequence is 16 residues long. J lost 4 bases, V lost 4 bases, and 12 bases had no gene match. CDR3 coding DNA: TGCGCCAGCAGCCCGGAGGCGCAGGGGGCACGCACTGAAGCTTTCTTT. Its protein is CASSPEAQGARTEAFF.

This clonotype was seen repeatedly, ten times or more. V usage is TRBV3-1 and J usage is TRBJ2-7, with 7 bases identical to TRBD2. CDR3 length equals 16 residues. J was trimmed by 4 bases and V by 1 base; bases with no gene match: 10. Germline V lookup: CDR1 LGHDT, CDR2 YNNKEL (reference sequence). The CDR3 DNA reads as TGTGCCAGCAGCCAAGTCGTGGCGGGAGATCGTTACGAGCAGTACTTC. This encodes CASSQVVAGDRYEQYF.

This clonotype has just a few counts. The rearrangement links TRBV29-1 to TRBJ2-5; perhaps TRBD1 as D (5 bases). This CDR3 is built from 15 residues. The germline V and J ends were trimmed by 6 bases and 1 base, with 18 bases remaining between them. From germline, CDR1 is SQVTM and CDR2 ANQGSEA. The CDR3 DNA follows: TGCAGCGTACCAGTCGACAGATCCCCCCAAGAGACCCAGTACTTC. Its protein product is CSVPVDRSPQETQYF.

This clonotype was counted a few times. V gene TRBV14 combines with J gene TRBJ2-3; perhaps TRBD1 as D (6 bases). The CDR3 consists of 17 residues. V was shortened by 3 bases and J by 0 bases, with 16 bases between the two germline ends. Germline-derived CDR1 and CDR2 are SGHDN and FVKESK. CDR3 coding DNA: TGTGCCAGCAGCCAGGACGGGACAACGACTAGCACAGATACGCAGTATTTT. Its protein product is CASSQDGTTTSTDTQYF.

This clonotype was found a few times. The CDR3 nucleotides read TGTGCCACCAGTGATTTGTCCTCCGGGGAGCTGTTTTTT. This codes for CATSDLSSGELFF. The rearrangement links TRBV24-1 to TRBJ2-2; D ambiguous. V dropped 0 bases and J dropped 6 bases, with 4 bases sitting between them. Germline V gene lookup returns CDR1 KGHDR and CDR2 SFDVKD. This CDR3 spans 13 amino acids.

This clonotype has just a few counts. The rearrangement joins TRBV12-3 or TRBV12-4 to TRBJ2-7, with 12 bases lining up with TRBD2. V was clipped by 6 bases and J by 5 bases; unmatched bases: 8. There are 15 residues in the CDR3. The CDR3 nucleotides are TGTGCCAGCAGGTTGACTAGCGGGAGTGTCCACGAGCAGTACTTC. This gives the protein CASRLTSGSVHEQYF.

The J gene is TRBJ2-7, the V gene TRBV15, with D unresolved. The CDR3 runs 16 residues. V lost 0 bases to trimming and J lost 5 bases, with 17 bases between them. Germline assignment: CDR1 LNHNV and CDR2 YYDKDF (reference sequence). The CDR3 protein is CATSRDGRESWDEQYF. CDR3 coding DNA: TGTGCCACCAGCAGAGATGGACGAGAGTCTTGGGACGAGCAGTACTTC. Full variable domain (missing parts from reference TRBV15 and TRBJ2-7): DAMVIQNPRYQVTQFGKPVTLSCSQTLNHNVMYWYQQKSSQAPKLLFHYYDKDFNNEADTPDNFQSRRPNTSFCFLDIRSPGLGDTAMYLCATSRDGRESWDEQYFGPGTRLTVT.

Regarding this clonotype: A read error may explain this, as a much larger clone is one base away. Likely a read error: the CDR3 ends without its conserved phenylalanine or tryptophan. The chain joins TRBV4-1 to TRBJ1-4; D unclear. This CDR3 comprises 14 residues. Trimming shortened V by 0 bases and J by 4 bases, and 6 bases separated the two germline ends. The germline V gene has CDR1 MGHRA and CDR2 YSYEKL. CDR3 loop: CASSQDDINEKLFC. Written as DNA, the CDR3 is TGCGCCAGCAGCCAAGATGATATTAATGAAAAACTGTTTTGT.

This clonotype turned up a few times. This rearrangement joins TRBV6-1 to TRBJ1-1; 8 positions agree with TRBD1. CDR3 length: 14 amino acids. Germline CDR1 is MNHNS and CDR2 is SASEGT. The ends lost 5 bases at V and 3 bases at J; junction bases unmatched: 5. CDR3 nucleotide sequence: TGTGCCAGCAGTACCGGACAGGGCTACACTGAAGCTTTCTTT. It specifies CASSTGQGYTEAFF.

This clonotype has ten or more counts. The chain combines TRBV20-1 with TRBJ2-1; D gene unclear. V dropped 6 bases and J dropped 2 bases, with 17 bases sitting between them. Looked up from germline, CDR1 is DFQATT and CDR2 is SNEGSKA (reference sequence). The CDR3 spans 15 residues. DNA of the CDR3: TGCAGTGCACCCCCCCCAACGGGTCCCTACAATGAGCAGTTCTTC. Protein: CSAPPPTGPYNEQFF.

Only a few counts were recorded for this clonotype. This rearrangement joins TRBV4-3 to TRBJ2-3; 9 nucleotides agree with TRBD1. CDR1 and CDR2 from the germline V gene are LGHNA and YSLEER. The V and J ends lost 0 bases and 2 bases, in that order; junction bases with no gene match: 9. This CDR3 is 18 amino acids long. DNA of the CDR3: TGCGCCAGCAGCCAAGACGCCCCTGACAGGGGGTACACAGATACGCAGTATTTT. Translated: CASSQDAPDRGYTDTQYF.

In this sample, this clonotype turned up a few times. The chain carries TRBV24-1 and TRBJ2-7; 10 positions agree with TRBD2. The CDR3 is 13 amino acids. Germline CDR1 reads KGHDR; CDR2 reads SFDVKD. The V segment lost 5 bases and the J segment 8 bases; nucleotides outside the gene matches: 5. Here the CDR3 DNA reads TGTGCCACCAGTGCGGGGACTAGCGTCAAGCAGTACTTC. This gives the protein CATSAGTSVKQYF.

The chain joins TRBV27 to TRBJ1-6, with 7 bases that match TRBD1. J gave up 5 bases and V 6 bases, and 4 bases lay outside the gene matches. Germline CDR1 is MNHEY and CDR2 is SMNVEV (reference sequence). The CDR3 contains 14 residues. The CDR3 DNA is TGTGCCAGCAGATTACAGGGGAATAATTCACCCCTCCACTTT. It specifies CASRLQGNNSPLHF.